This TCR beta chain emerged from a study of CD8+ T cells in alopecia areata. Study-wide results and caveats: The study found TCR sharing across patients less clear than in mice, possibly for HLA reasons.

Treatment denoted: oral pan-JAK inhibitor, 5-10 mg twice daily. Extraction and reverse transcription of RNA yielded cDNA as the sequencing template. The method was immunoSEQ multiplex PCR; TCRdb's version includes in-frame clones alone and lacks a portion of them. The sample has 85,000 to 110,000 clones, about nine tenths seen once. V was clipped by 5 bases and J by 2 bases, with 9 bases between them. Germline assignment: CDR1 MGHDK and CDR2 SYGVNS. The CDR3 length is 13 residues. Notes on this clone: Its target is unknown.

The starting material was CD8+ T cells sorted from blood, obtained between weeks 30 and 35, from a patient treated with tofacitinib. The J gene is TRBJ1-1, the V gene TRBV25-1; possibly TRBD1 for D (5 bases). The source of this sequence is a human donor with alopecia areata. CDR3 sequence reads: CASSMTDNTEAFF. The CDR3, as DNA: TGTGCCAGCAGTATGACAGATAACACTGAAGCTTTCTTT.